The clone carrying this T cell receptor (beta chain) has a handful of counts. Its specificity is unknown. Germline CDR1 MNHEY, CDR2 SVGAGI. V shed 5 bases, J shed 5 bases, and the junction held 5 bases outside the gene matches. This CDR3 has 14 residues. These data originate in a study of beta chain features in type 1 diabetes. The entirety of the isolated RNA underwent reverse transcription, so expressed TCRB transcripts were sequenced. Using immunoSEQ multiplex PCR, the repertoire was profiled, and TCRdb retains in-frame clones only, with some absent. The data hold under 200,000 clones, with approximately 8.1% observed a single time. Study results and caveats: Highly expressing activated T cells could be over-counted with a cDNA template. At VDJ recombination sites, type 1 diabetes patients had fewer insertions and more deleted nucleotides.

Sequencing input: central memory CD4+ T cells from blood. The chain is built from TRBV6-5 and TRBJ2-2; TRBD2 agrees at 7 bases. This receptor was identified in a man younger than 35 in good health. The CDR3 bases are TGTGCCAGCAGTCCCGGACTAGGGACCGGGGAGCTGTTTTTT. As protein: CASSPGLGTGELFF.